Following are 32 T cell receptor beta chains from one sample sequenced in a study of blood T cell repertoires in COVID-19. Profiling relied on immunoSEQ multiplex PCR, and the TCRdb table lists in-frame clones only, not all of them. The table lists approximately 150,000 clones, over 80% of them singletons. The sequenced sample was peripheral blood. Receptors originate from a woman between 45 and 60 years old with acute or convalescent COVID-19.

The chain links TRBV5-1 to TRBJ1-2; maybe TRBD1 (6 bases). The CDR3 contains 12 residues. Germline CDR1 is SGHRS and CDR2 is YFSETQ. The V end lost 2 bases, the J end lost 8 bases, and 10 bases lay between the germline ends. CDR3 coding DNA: TGCGCCAGCAGCTTCACAGGGAGAGGCTACACCTTC. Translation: CASSFTGRGYTF.

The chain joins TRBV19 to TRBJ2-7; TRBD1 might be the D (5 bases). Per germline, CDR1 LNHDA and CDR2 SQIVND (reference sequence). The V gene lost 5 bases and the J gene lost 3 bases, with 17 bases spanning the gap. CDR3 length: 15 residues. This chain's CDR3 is CASSPDRFPHYEQYF. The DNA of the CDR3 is TGTGCCAGTAGTCCTGACAGATTCCCACACTACGAGCAGTACTTC.

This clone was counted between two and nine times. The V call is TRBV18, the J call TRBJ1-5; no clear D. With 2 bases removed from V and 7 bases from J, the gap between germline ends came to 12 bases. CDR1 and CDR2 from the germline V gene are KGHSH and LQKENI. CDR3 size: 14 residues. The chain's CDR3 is CASSPGGSGQPQHF. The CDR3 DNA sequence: TGTGCCAGCTCACCAGGAGGTTCTGGACAGCCCCAGCATTTT. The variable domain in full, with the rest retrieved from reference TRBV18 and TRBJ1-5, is NAGVMQNPRHLVRRRGQEARLRCSPMKGHSHVYWYRQLPEEGLKFMVYLQKENIIDESGMPKERFSAEFPKEGPSILRIQQVVRGDSAAYFCASSPGGSGQPQHFGDGTRLSIL.

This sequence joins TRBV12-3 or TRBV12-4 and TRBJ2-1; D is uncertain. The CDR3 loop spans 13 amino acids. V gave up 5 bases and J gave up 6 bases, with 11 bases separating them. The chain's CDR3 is CASSPGLLNEQFF. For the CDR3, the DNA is TGTGCCAGCAGTCCCGGGTTACTCAATGAGCAGTTCTTC.

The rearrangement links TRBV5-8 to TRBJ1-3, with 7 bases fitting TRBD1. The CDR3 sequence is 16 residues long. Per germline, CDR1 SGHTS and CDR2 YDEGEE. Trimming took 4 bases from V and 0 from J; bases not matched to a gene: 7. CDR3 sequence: CASSPGTASSGNTIYF. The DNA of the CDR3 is TGTGCCAGCAGCCCCGGGACAGCGAGCTCTGGAAACACCATATATTTT. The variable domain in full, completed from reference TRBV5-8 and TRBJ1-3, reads EAGVTQSPTHLIKTRGQQATLRCSPISGHTSVYWYQQALGLGLQFLLWYDEGEERNRGNFPPRFSGRQFPNYSSELNVNALELEDSALYLCASSPGTASSGNTIYFGEGSWLTVV.

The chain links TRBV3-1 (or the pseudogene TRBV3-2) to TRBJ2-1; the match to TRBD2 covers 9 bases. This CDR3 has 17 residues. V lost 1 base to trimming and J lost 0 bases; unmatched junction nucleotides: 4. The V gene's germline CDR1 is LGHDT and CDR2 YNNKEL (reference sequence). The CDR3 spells CASSQGLAGSSYNEQFF. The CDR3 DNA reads TGTGCCAGCAGCCAAGGGCTAGCGGGGAGCTCCTACAATGAGCAGTTCTTC.

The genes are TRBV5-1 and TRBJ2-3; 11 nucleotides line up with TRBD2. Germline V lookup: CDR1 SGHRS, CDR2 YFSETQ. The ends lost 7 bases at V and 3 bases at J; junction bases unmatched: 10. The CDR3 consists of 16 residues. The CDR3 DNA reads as TGCGCCAGCGCCGAGGTAGCGGGAGGGCAGACAGATACGCAGTATTTT. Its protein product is CASAEVAGGQTDTQYF. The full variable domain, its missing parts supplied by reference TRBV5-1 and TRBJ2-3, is KAGVTQTPRYLIKTRGQQVTLSCSPISGHRSVSWYQQTPGQGLQFLFEYFSETQRNKGNFPGRFSGRQFSNSRSEMNVSTLELGDSALYLCASAEVAGGQTDTQYFGPGTRLTVL.

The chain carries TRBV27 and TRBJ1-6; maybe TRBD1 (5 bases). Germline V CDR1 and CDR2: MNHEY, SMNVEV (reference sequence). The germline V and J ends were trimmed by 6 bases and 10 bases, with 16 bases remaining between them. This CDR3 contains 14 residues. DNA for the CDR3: TGTGCCAGCAGGTACCCCTCGGACACCTCACCCCTCCACTTT. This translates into CASRYPSDTSPLHF.

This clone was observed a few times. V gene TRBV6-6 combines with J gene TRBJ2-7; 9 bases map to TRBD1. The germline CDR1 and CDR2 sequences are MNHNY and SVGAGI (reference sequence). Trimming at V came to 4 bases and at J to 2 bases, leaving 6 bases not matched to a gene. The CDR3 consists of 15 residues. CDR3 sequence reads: CASSFGQGLTYEQYF. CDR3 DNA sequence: TGTGCCAGCAGTTTCGGACAGGGGCTAACCTACGAGCAGTACTTC.

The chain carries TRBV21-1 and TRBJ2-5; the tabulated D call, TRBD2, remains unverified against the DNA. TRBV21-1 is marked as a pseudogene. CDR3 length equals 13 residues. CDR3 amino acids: CASSKPGEETQYF. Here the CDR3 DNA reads TGTGCCAGCAGCAAACCCGGGGAGGAGACCCAGTACTTC.

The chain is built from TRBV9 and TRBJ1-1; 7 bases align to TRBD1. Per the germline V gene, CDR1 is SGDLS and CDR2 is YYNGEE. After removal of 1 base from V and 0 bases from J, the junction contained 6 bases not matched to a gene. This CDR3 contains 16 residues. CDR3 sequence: CASSVQWTGMNTEAFF. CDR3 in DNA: TGTGCCAGCAGCGTACAGTGGACAGGTATGAACACTGAAGCTTTCTTT.

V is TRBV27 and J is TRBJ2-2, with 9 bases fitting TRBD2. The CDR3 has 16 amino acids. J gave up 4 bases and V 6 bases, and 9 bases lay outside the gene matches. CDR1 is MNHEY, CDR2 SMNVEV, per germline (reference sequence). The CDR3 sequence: CASRSGLATSTGELFF. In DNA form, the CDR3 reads TGTGCCAGCAGGTCGGGACTAGCCACCTCCACCGGGGAGCTGTTTTTT.

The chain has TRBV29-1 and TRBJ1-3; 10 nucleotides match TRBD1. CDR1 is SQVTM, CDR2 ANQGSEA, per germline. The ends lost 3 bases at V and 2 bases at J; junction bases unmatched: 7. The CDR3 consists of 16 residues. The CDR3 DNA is TGCAGCGTTGACCTTCGGGACAGGGGTGCTGGAAACACCATATATTTT. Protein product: CSVDLRDRGAGNTIYF.

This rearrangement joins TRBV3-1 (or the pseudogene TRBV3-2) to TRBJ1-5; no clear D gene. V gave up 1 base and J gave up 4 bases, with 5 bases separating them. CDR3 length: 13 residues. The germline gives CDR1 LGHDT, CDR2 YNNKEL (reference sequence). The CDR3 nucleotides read TGTGCCAGCAGCCAAGTTCGGAATCAGCCCCAGCATTTT. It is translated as CASSQVRNQPQHF.

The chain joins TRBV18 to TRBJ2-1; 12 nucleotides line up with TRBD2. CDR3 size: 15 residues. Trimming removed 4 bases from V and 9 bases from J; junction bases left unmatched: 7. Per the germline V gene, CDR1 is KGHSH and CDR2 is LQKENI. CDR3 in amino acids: CASSLPSGGAGEQFF. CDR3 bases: TGTGCCAGCTCACTTCCTAGCGGGGGGGCCGGTGAGCAGTTCTTC.

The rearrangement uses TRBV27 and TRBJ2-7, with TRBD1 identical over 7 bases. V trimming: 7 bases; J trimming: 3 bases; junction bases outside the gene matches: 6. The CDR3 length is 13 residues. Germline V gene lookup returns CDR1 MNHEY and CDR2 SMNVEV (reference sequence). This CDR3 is CASMRGLNYEQYF. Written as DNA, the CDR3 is TGTGCCAGCATGAGGGGGCTGAACTACGAGCAGTACTTC.

The CDR3: CASSPTSQGAQPQHF. The CDR3 coding sequence is TGTGCCAGCTCACCAACCTCACAGGGGGCTCAGCCCCAGCATTTT. V and J are TRBV18 and TRBJ1-5, with 9 bases identical to TRBD1. The germline V gene has CDR1 KGHSH and CDR2 LQKENI. The CDR3 is 15 residues long. Trimming cost V 2 bases and J 6 bases; bases outside gene matches: 5.

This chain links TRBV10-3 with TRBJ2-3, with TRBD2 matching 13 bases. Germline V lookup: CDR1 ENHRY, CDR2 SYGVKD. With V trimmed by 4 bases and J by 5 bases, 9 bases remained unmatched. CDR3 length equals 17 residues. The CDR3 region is CAISVTSGGMGEDTQYF. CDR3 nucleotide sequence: TGTGCCATCAGTGTGACTAGCGGGGGGATGGGGGAAGATACGCAGTATTTT.

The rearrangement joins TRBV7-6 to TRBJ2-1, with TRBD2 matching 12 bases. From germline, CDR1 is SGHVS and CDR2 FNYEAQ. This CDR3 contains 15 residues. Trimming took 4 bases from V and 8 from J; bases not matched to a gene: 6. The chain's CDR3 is CASSSLAGGPDEQFF. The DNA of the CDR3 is TGTGCCAGCAGCTCCCTAGCGGGGGGGCCCGATGAGCAGTTCTTC.

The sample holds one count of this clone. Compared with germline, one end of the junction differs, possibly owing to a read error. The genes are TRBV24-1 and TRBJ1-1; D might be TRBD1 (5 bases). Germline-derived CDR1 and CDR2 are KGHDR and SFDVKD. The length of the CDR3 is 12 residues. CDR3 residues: CATSGLTDEAFF. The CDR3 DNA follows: TGTGCCACCAGTGGTTTGACAGATGAAGCTTTCTTT.

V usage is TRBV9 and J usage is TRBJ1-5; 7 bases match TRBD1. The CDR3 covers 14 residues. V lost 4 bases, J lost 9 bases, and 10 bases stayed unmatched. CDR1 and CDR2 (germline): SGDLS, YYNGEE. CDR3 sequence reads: CASSPREGGLPQHF. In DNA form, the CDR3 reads TGTGCCAGCAGCCCACGGGAAGGGGGCCTGCCCCAGCATTTT.

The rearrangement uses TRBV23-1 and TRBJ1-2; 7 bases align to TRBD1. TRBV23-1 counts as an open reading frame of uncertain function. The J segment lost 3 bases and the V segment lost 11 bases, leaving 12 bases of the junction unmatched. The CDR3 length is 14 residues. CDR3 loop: CACGTAKSHYGYTF. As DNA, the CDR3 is TGCGCCTGCGGGACAGCCAAATCTCACTATGGCTACACCTTC.

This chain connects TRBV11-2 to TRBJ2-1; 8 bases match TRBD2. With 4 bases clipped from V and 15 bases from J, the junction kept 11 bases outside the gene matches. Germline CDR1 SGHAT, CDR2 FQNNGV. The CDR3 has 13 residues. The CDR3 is CASSSGLALGRFF. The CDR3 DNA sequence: TGTGCCAGCAGCTCCGGACTAGCCCTCGGTCGGTTCTTC.

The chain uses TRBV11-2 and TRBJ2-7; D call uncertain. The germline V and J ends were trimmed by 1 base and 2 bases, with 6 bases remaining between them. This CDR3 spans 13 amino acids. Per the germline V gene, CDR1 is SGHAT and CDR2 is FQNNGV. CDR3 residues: CASSLGAPYEQYF. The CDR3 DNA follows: TGTGCCAGCAGCTTAGGAGCCCCCTACGAGCAGTACTTC.

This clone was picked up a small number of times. CDR3 amino acids: CASSLGDNYNEQFF. CDR3 DNA sequence: TGCGCCAGCAGCTTGGGGGACAACTACAATGAGCAGTTCTTC. The chain employs TRBV5-1 and TRBJ2-1; D is perhaps TRBD1 (6 bases). V was cut by 0 bases and J by 3 bases, with 7 bases left in between. There are 14 residues in the CDR3. CDR1 is SGHRS and CDR2 is YFSETQ in the germline V gene.

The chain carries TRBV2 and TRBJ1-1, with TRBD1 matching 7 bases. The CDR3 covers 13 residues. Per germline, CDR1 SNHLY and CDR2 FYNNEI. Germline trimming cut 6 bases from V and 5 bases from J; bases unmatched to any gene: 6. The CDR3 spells CASRKEGATEAFF. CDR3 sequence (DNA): TGTGCCAGCAGGAAGGAGGGGGCGACTGAAGCTTTCTTT.

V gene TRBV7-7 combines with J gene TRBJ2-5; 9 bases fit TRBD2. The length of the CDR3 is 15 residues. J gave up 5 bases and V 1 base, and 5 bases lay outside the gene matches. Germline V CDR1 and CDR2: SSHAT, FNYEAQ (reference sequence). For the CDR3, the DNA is TGTGCCAGCAGCTTAGGGCGGGAGGGCCTGGAGACCCAGTACTTC. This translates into CASSLGREGLETQYF.

The CDR3 DNA follows: TGTGCCAGCCACCAAGATTTGACAGGGAACTATGGCTACACCTTC. It specifies CASHQDLTGNYGYTF. The rearrangement joins TRBV28 to TRBJ1-2, with TRBD1 identical over 7 bases. Germline CDR1 MDHEN, CDR2 SYDVKM. The CDR3 length is 15 residues. With V trimmed by 8 bases and J by 2 bases, 11 bases remained unmatched.

This CDR3 is CATSDHQGTSGSFHEQFF. CDR3 sequence (DNA): TGTGCCACCAGTGATCACCAAGGGACTAGCGGGAGCTTCCATGAGCAGTTCTTC. The chain employs TRBV24-1 and TRBJ2-1, with TRBD2 matching over 14 bases. Germline CDR1 reads KGHDR; CDR2 reads SFDVKD. V was pared by 3 bases and J by 8 bases, with 11 bases of the junction left unmatched. CDR3 length: 18 amino acids.

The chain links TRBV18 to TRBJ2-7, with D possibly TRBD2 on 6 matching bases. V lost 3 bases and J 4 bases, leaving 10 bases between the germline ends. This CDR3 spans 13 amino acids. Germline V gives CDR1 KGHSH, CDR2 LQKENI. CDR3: CASSPDAGYEQYF. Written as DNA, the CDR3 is TGTGCCAGCTCACCCGATGCGGGATACGAGCAGTACTTC.

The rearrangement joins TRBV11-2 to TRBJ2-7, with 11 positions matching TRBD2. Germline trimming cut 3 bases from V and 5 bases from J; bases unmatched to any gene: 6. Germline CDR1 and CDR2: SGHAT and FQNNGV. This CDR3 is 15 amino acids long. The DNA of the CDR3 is TGTGCCAGCAGCTTTAGCGGGGGGGAATATAACGAGCAGTACTTC. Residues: CASSFSGGEYNEQYF.

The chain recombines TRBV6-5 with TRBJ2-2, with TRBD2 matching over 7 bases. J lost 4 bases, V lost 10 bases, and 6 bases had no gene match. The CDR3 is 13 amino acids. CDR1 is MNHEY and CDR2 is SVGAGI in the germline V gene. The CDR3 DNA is TGTGCCACCGGGACTATTTCCACCGGGGAGCTGTTTTTT. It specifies CATGTISTGELFF.